The 27 T cell receptor beta chains below come from one sample, sequenced in a study of control samples from healthy donors and cancer patients. Here immunoSEQ multiplex PCR was the method, and the copy in TCRdb shows in-frame clones only, minus some. The sample carries about 100,000 clones, 80% to 95% recorded once. Sequencing input: blood. Receptor source: a man aged 18 to 29 in good health.

This chain connects TRBV15 to TRBJ2-2; TRBD1 is a possible D gene (5 bases). The germline CDR1 and CDR2 sequences are LNHNV and YYDKDF (reference sequence). V lost 0 bases and J lost 2, with 13 bases in between. The CDR3 has 17 amino acids. The CDR3 region is CATSRDRQSSNTGELFF. CDR3 nucleotide sequence: TGTGCCACCAGCAGAGACAGACAGTCATCCAACACCGGGGAGCTGTTTTTT.

The CDR3 DNA sequence: TGTGCCAGCAGCGTGGGTGGGGAGATGGGCACAGATACGCAGTATTTT. As protein: CASSVGGEMGTDTQYF. The chain joins TRBV9 to TRBJ2-3, with TRBD2 as a possible D gene (5 bases). CDR1 SGDLS and CDR2 YYNGEE come from the germline V gene. Trimming pared 2 bases from V and 1 base from J, leaving 14 bases between. The CDR3 consists of 16 residues.

The CDR3 DNA is TGTGCCAGCAGTTACTCTCGGCTGGCTGGGGCCAACGTCCTGACTTTC. Residues: CASSYSRLAGANVLTF. The rearrangement joins TRBV6-5 to TRBJ2-6; D remains ambiguous. There are 16 residues in the CDR3. The germline V gene encodes CDR1 MNHEY and CDR2 SVGAGI. The V and J ends lost 0 bases and 2 bases respectively, with 8 bases between them.

V and J are TRBV12-3 or TRBV12-4 and TRBJ1-6; D gene uncertain. V lost 1 base, J lost 8 bases, and 3 bases lay in between. This CDR3 comprises 12 residues. The CDR3 DNA follows: TGTGCCAGCAGTTTAGGGTATTCACCCCTCCACTTT. Encoded protein: CASSLGYSPLHF.

The J gene is TRBJ2-1, the V gene TRBV12-5; 15 positions agree with TRBD2. CDR1 is LGHNT, CDR2 FRNRAP, per germline. J lost 9 bases, V lost 8 bases, and 2 bases had no gene match. This CDR3 has 13 amino acids. CDR3 residues: CASLGLAGGEQFF. The DNA for the CDR3 is TGTGCTAGTTTGGGACTAGCGGGGGGTGAGCAGTTCTTC. The full variable domain, completed using reference TRBV12-5 and TRBJ2-1, is DARVTQTPRHKVTEMGQEVTMRCQPILGHNTVFWYRQTMMQGLELLAYFRNRAPLDDSGMPKDRFSAEMPDATLATLKIQPSEPRDSAVYFCASLGLAGGEQFFGPGTRLTVL.

The chain combines TRBV25-1 with TRBJ1-5; 9 bases map to TRBD1. Per the germline V gene, CDR1 is MGHDK and CDR2 is SYGVNS. The V gene end was trimmed by 7 bases and the J gene end by 6 bases; junction bases not matched to a gene: 10. The CDR3 covers 15 residues. The CDR3, as DNA: TGTGCCAGCACCGCCGGGACAGGGTATGGTCAGCCCCAGCATTTT. It yields the protein CASTAGTGYGQPQHF.

This rearrangement joins TRBV27 to TRBJ2-7; possibly TRBD1 or TRBD2 for D (5 bases each). Per the germline V gene, CDR1 is MNHEY and CDR2 is SMNVEV (reference sequence). The CDR3 has 16 amino acids. The germline V and J ends were trimmed by 7 bases and 6 bases, with 25 bases remaining between them. The CDR3 sequence is CASKLGTLAEHSEQYF. Written as DNA, the CDR3 is TGTGCCAGCAAACTCGGGACGTTGGCTGAGCACTCCGAGCAGTACTTC.

A few counts support this clone. The chain has TRBV11-3 and TRBJ2-7; D remains ambiguous. Germline V lookup: CDR1 SGHNT, CDR2 YENEEA. The CDR3 extends over 13 amino acids. The V gene lost 6 bases and the J gene lost 5 bases, with 14 bases spanning the gap. Here the CDR3 reads CASSFHFRDEQYF. DNA of the CDR3: TGTGCCAGCAGTTTCCACTTCCGGGACGAGCAGTACTTC.

This sequence joins TRBV27 and TRBJ2-7; D not resolved. This CDR3 has 13 residues. Deletions cut 3 bases from V and 5 bases from J, with 11 bases between. Germline V gene data show CDR1 as MNHEY and CDR2 as SMNVEV (reference sequence). CDR3 region: CASSFYPKDEQYF. The CDR3 region has the DNA TGTGCCAGCAGTTTTTATCCGAAGGACGAGCAGTACTTC.

The V and J genes are TRBV2 and TRBJ2-7, with a tentative D call TRBD1 (6 bases). Trimming took off 4 bases at V and 3 bases at J, with 16 bases between the two ends. The CDR3 has 15 residues. CDR1 is SNHLY, CDR2 FYNNEI, per germline. The CDR3 protein is CASSVGGGTGYEQYF. CDR3 nucleotide sequence: TGTGCCAGCAGTGTAGGGGGTGGTACGGGCTACGAGCAGTACTTC.

J is TRBJ1-1 and V is TRBV3-1 (or the pseudogene TRBV3-2), with TRBD1 as a possible D gene (6 bases). Germline V CDR1 and CDR2: LGHDT, YNNKEL (reference sequence). CDR3 length: 15 residues. Trimming left V 0 bases short and J 3 bases short, with 11 bases between. DNA of the CDR3: TGTGCCAGCAGCCAAGAGGGGGGGCGCGACACTGAAGCTTTCTTT. Its translation is CASSQEGGRDTEAFF.

The gene calls are TRBV28 and TRBJ2-3; 8 bases match TRBD2. Germline lookup yields CDR1 MDHEN and CDR2 SYDVKM. V gave up 1 base and J gave up 2 bases; unmatched junction bases: 5. This CDR3 comprises 16 residues. The CDR3 reads CASSLSLAGTTDTQYF. CDR3 bases: TGTGCCAGCAGTTTATCCCTAGCGGGCACCACAGATACGCAGTATTTT.

V usage is TRBV19 and J usage is TRBJ1-5, with unresolved D. The CDR3 loop spans 17 amino acids. Germline V lookup: CDR1 LNHDA, CDR2 SQIVND (reference sequence). The ends were cut back, 5 bases at V and 5 bases at J, with 22 bases in the middle. The CDR3 spells CASSRMPGLGPDQPQHF. The CDR3 DNA reads TGTGCCAGTAGTCGAATGCCGGGCCTCGGGCCCGATCAGCCCCAGCATTTT.

The rearrangement joins TRBV5-5 to TRBJ1-4; no reliable D call. This CDR3 has 16 amino acids. The V and J ends lost 0 bases and 0 bases respectively, with 9 bases between them. Germline values: CDR1 SGHKS, CDR2 YYEKEE (reference sequence). The CDR3: CASSLVSGATNEKLFF. The DNA of the CDR3 is TGTGCCAGCAGCTTGGTCAGCGGCGCAACTAATGAAAAACTGTTTTTT.

The chain links TRBV2 to TRBJ2-7, with D possibly matching TRBD1 (5 bases). Between the trimmed V and J ends, which lost 2 bases and 4 bases, there was a span of 12 bases. There are 14 residues in the CDR3. Germline CDR1 and CDR2: SNHLY and FYNNEI. The CDR3, as DNA: TGTGCCAGCAGTGAAAGAGACAGTACGTACGAGCAGTACTTC. Translation: CASSERDSTYEQYF.

The genes are TRBV7-9 and TRBJ1-2; D is unclear. The germline gives CDR1 SEHNR, CDR2 FQNEAQ (reference sequence). The CDR3 is made up of 15 amino acids. The ends were cut back, 5 bases at V and 2 bases at J, with 15 bases in the middle. This CDR3 reads CASSPGPRVNYGYTF. CDR3 bases: TGTGCCAGCAGCCCGGGCCCCAGAGTAAACTATGGCTACACCTTC. Full variable domain (outside the CDR3, taken from reference TRBV7-9 and TRBJ1-2): DTGVSQNPRHKITKRGQNVTFRCDPISEHNRLYWYRQTLGQGPEFLTYFQNEAQLEKSRLLSDRFSAERPKGSFSTLEIQRTEQGDSAMYLCASSPGPRVNYGYTFGSGTRLTVV.

The V and J genes are TRBV9 and TRBJ1-1; no clear D gene. The CDR3 runs to 15 residues. Trimming pared 3 bases from V and 11 bases from J, leaving 23 bases between. Germline values: CDR1 SGDLS, CDR2 YYNGEE. In DNA form, the CDR3 reads TGTGCCAGCAGCGCGGCTCCCCAGATAACTGGGAAGGCTTTCTTT. Translation gives CASSAAPQITGKAFF.

This chain links TRBV6-2 or TRBV6-3 with TRBJ1-6; the D is unclear. Germline V gene sequence: CDR1 MNHEY, CDR2 SVGEGT. The CDR3 has 15 amino acids. The V end lost 4 bases, the J end lost 0 bases, and 7 bases lay between the germline ends. The CDR3 here is CASSSGSSYNSPLHF. CDR3 in DNA: TGTGCCAGCAGTTCTGGAAGCTCCTATAATTCACCCCTCCACTTT.

The chain joins TRBV19 to TRBJ1-2; TRBD1 matches 10 bases. Germline CDR1 is LNHDA and CDR2 is SQIVND (reference sequence). This CDR3 is 15 amino acids long. V dropped 5 bases and J dropped 4; count of bases not matched to a gene: 7. CDR3 loop: CASSPGTGVSYGYTF. CDR3 in DNA: TGTGCCAGTAGTCCCGGGACAGGGGTCTCCTATGGCTACACCTTC.

This clone appeared once. V is TRBV7-2 and J is TRBJ1-1; D remains unclear. The germline V gene encodes CDR1 SGHTA and CDR2 FQGNSA. The CDR3 spans 14 residues. The V end lost 1 base, the J end lost 2 bases, and 8 bases lay between the germline ends. The DNA for the CDR3 is TGTGCCAGCAGCTTAGATCCCGGAAACACTGAAGCTTTCTTT. Its protein is CASSLDPGNTEAFF.

The J gene is TRBJ2-7, the V gene TRBV30; no clear D. V dropped 4 bases and J dropped 3 bases, with 13 bases sitting between them. The CDR3 has 13 amino acids. Germline V gene lookup returns CDR1 GTSNPN and CDR2 SVGIG (reference sequence). The chain's CDR3 is CAWMVGNGYEQYF. CDR3 bases: TGTGCCTGGATGGTGGGGAATGGCTACGAGCAGTACTTC.

The chain is built from TRBV5-4 and TRBJ2-3; maybe TRBD2 (6 bases). Per the germline V gene, CDR1 is SGHNT and CDR2 is YYREEE (reference sequence). V lost 4 bases, J lost 6 bases, and 15 bases lay in between. The CDR3 length is 14 residues. This chain's CDR3 is CASSMGLQGDTQYF. In DNA, the CDR3 is TGTGCCAGCAGCATGGGACTCCAAGGGGATACGCAGTATTTT.

The chain uses TRBV7-6 and TRBJ1-1, with D possibly being TRBD1 (5 bases). V shed 0 bases and J shed 8 bases, with 16 bases lying between them. Germline-derived CDR1 and CDR2 are SGHVS and FNYEAQ. The CDR3 is 15 amino acids. CDR3 DNA: TGTGCCAGCAGCTTAGCGGGGGGTTCTGGACTAGAAGCTTTCTTT. Protein: CASSLAGGSGLEAFF. Using reference TRBV7-6 and TRBJ1-1 for the parts outside the CDR3, the full variable domain is GAGVSQSPRYKVTKRGQDVALRCDPISGHVSLYWYRQALGQGPEFLTYFNYEAQQDKSGLPNDRFSAERPEGSISTLTIQRTEQRDSAMYRCASSLAGGSGLEAFFGQGTRLTVV.

This rearrangement joins TRBV25-1 to TRBJ1-2; 8 bases are a match to TRBD1. From germline, CDR1 is MGHDK and CDR2 SYGVNS. After removal of 0 bases from V and 3 bases from J, the junction contained 6 bases not matched to a gene. The CDR3 has 16 amino acids. The CDR3 reads CASSEYWAGGDYGYTF. CDR3 DNA sequence: TGTGCCAGCAGTGAATATTGGGCAGGGGGCGACTATGGCTACACCTTC.

The chain has TRBV7-6 and TRBJ2-1; D call uncertain. In germline, CDR1 is SGHVS, CDR2 FNYEAQ. V lost 5 bases and J 3 bases, leaving 14 bases between the germline ends. The length of the CDR3 is 15 residues. The CDR3 nucleotides are TGTGCCAGCAGCGCTAACTATGCATTCTACAATGAGCAGTTCTTC. This gives the protein CASSANYAFYNEQFF.

The J gene is TRBJ1-6, the V gene TRBV10-1; maybe TRBD1 (5 bases). CDR3 length: 16 residues. V was pared by 4 bases and J by 0 bases, with 10 bases between. Germline V gene sequence: CDR1 WNHNN, CDR2 SYGVQD (reference sequence). This chain's CDR3 is CASSAGGSSYNSPLHF. For the CDR3, the DNA is TGCGCCAGCAGTGCGGGGGGAAGCTCCTATAATTCACCCCTCCACTTT.

In nucleotides, the CDR3 is TGTGCCAGCAGCGCCCATGGGGGATTTTCCTACAATGAGCAGTTCTTC. It encodes CASSAHGGFSYNEQFF. This rearrangement joins TRBV7-9 to TRBJ2-1; TRBD1 or TRBD2 may be the D gene (5 bases each). The V end was cut by 5 bases, the J end by 1 base, with 15 bases between. Germline V gene lookup returns CDR1 SEHNR and CDR2 FQNEAQ (reference sequence). The CDR3 sequence is 16 residues long.